The 2 T cell receptor beta chains presented below share a single source sample, sequenced in a study of blood T cell repertoires in COVID-19 (dated by TCRdb to 2020 to 2022). The library relied on the immunoSEQ multiplex PCR assay. The immuneACCESS repertoire file appears here via TCRdb, limited to in-frame rearrangements. These files lack a portion of the clones; in checked studies, under half of the deficit traces to unresolved V genes, and the cause of the others is not known. The sample table contains approximately 240,000 clones; only one count was recorded for around four fifths of them. 5% to 8% of the sample comes from the top ten. The specimen was peripheral blood. These receptors came from a woman in her sixties or seventies with active or convalescent COVID-19.

DNA for the CDR3: TGTGCCAGCAGCGGATTTGGACAGCCAGTCAACGAGCAGTACTTC. Protein sequence: CASSGFGQPVNEQYF. The rearrangement links TRBV6-5 to TRBJ2-7; tentative D call: TRBD1 (6 bases). The CDR3 contains 15 residues. Germline lookup yields CDR1 MNHEY and CDR2 SVGAGI. V was pared by 6 bases and J by 5 bases, with 20 bases between.

The chain recombines TRBV28 with TRBJ2-7; 11 bases are shared with TRBD2. Germline V gene lookup returns CDR1 MDHEN and CDR2 SYDVKM. The CDR3 consists of 16 residues. The J segment lost 2 bases and the V segment lost 6 bases, leaving 9 bases of the junction unmatched. This CDR3 reads CASSETGTSGAYEQYV. The CDR3 bases are TGTGCCAGCAGCGAAACCGGGACTAGCGGCGCCTACGAGCAGTACGTC.